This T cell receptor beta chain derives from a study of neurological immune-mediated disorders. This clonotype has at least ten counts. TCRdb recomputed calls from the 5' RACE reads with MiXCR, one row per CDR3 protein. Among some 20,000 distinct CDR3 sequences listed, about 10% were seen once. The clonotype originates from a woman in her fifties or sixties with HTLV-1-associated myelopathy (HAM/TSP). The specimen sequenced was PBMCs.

The CDR3 reads CSAQGGRAEAFF. The CDR3 bases are TGCAGTGCTCAAGGGGGCCGGGCTGAAGCTTTCTTT. The chain carries TRBV20-1 and TRBJ1-1; TRBD1 agrees at 7 bases. J lost 6 bases, V lost 5 bases, and 6 bases had no gene match. The germline CDR1 and CDR2 sequences are DFQATT and SNEGSKA (reference sequence). The CDR3 loop spans 12 amino acids.